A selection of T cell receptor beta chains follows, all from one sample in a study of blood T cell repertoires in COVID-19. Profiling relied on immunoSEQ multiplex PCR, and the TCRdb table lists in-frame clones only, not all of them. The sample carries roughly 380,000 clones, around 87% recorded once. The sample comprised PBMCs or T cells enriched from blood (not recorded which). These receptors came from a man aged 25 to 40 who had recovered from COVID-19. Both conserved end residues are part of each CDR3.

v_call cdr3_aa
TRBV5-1 CASSPGQGALNSPLHF
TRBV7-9 CASRLGADYEQYF
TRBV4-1 CASSRTPGEGQYF
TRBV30 CACSSGVLAFANTGELFF
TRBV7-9 CASSQRQGVDYGYTF
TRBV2 CASSDRGLTGGGGPQHF
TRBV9 CASSFSGQGINGYTF
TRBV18 CASSRTGTGAFHF
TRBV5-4 CASSGSRQETQYF
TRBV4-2 CASSHRRGGDEKLFF
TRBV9 CASSVDSQPFGYTF
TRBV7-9 CASSFPGQIYNEQFF
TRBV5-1 CASSFTGANTGELFF
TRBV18 CASSPRTSSTEAFF
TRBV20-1 CSLGMSGGQYF
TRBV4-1 CASSGTSTQGEGISGNTIYF
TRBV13 CASRGEVTYGYTF
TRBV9 CASSVGGGGAGETQYF
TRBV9 CASSIGLRGDTEAFF
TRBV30 CAWNRGYGQEAFF
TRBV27 CASTRAAGGNSPLHF
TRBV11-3 CASSPNAGTGETQYF
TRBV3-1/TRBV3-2 CASSPQGGGYEKLFF
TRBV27 CASSPRDRVDTQYF
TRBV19 CASSTQGNYGYTF
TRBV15 CATSSGRASPEAFF
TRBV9 CASSPLGIVSNEQFF
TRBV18 CASSLDRTRGAFF
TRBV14 CASSQATGTVGEQYF
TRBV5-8 CASSQGAGANVLTF
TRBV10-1 CASSESTPRSGNTIYF
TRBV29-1 CSVAPNPGKNTEAFF
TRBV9 CASSVGGSGYTF
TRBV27 CASSPQGRGEHYGYTF
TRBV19 CASSRGAPYEQYF
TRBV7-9 CASSIPQGRGSGANVLTF
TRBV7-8 CASSLEPGHWAFF
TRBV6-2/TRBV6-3 CASSYRGQLHGYTF
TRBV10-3 CAISHSQQYGYTF
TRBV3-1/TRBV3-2 CASSPTGDQPQHF